Listed here are 17 T cell receptor beta chains from one sample, sequenced in a study of cytomegalovirus exposure and HLA in healthy donors. The primer mix had 60 Vbeta and 13 Jbeta primers. The method was immunoSEQ multiplex PCR; TCRdb's version includes in-frame clones alone and lacks a portion of them. This table holds around 160,000 clones, roughly four fifths found once. The sequencing input was PBMCs. These receptors originate from a woman in her thirties or forties in good health and CMV-seronegative.

The chain links TRBV19 to TRBJ1-1; 8 nucleotides agree with TRBD1. After removal of 4 bases from V and 8 bases from J, the junction contained 12 bases not matched to a gene. There are 15 residues in the CDR3. Germline V CDR1 and CDR2: LNHDA, SQIVND (reference sequence). The CDR3 here is CASSRSSLGQGEAFF. The CDR3 DNA sequence: TGTGCCAGTAGTAGATCCTCTCTTGGACAGGGAGAAGCTTTCTTT. Full variable domain (missing parts from reference TRBV19 and TRBJ1-1): DGGITQSPKYLFRKEGQNVTLSCEQNLNHDAMYWYRQDPGQGLRLIYYSQIVNDFQKGDIAEGYSVSREKKESFPLTVTSAQKNPTAFYLCASSRSSLGQGEAFFGQGTRLTVV.

The rearrangement joins TRBV5-6 to TRBJ1-1, with 8 bases fitting TRBD1. The CDR3 consists of 16 residues. The germline CDR1 and CDR2 sequences are SGHDT and YYEEEE. Unmatched junction bases numbered 10, after V lost 4 bases and J lost 2 bases. CDR3 sequence reads: CASSPTGDWDNTEAFF. In DNA, the CDR3 is TGTGCCAGCAGCCCGACAGGGGATTGGGATAACACTGAAGCTTTCTTT.

This chain uses TRBV19 with TRBJ1-5; 12 bases align to TRBD1. Germline CDR1 reads LNHDA; CDR2 reads SQIVND (reference sequence). The CDR3 extends over 19 amino acids. V trimming: 1 base; J trimming: 0 bases; junction bases outside the gene matches: 7. CDR3 residues: CASSIVGQGAPDSNQPQHF. CDR3 in DNA: TGTGCCAGTAGTATAGTGGGACAGGGGGCACCAGATAGCAATCAGCCCCAGCATTTT. The full variable domain, completed using reference TRBV19 and TRBJ1-5, is DGGITQSPKYLFRKEGQNVTLSCEQNLNHDAMYWYRQDPGQGLRLIYYSQIVNDFQKGDIAEGYSVSREKKESFPLTVTSAQKNPTAFYLCASSIVGQGAPDSNQPQHFGDGTRLSIL.

The J gene is TRBJ2-3, the V gene TRBV28; the D is unclear. Germline CDR1 MDHEN, CDR2 SYDVKM. This CDR3 has 11 amino acids. The V end lost 3 bases, the J end lost 5 bases, and 3 bases lay between the germline ends. In DNA form, the CDR3 reads TGTGCCAGCAGTTTGAGAGATACGCAGTATTTT. Amino acids: CASSLRDTQYF.

This clone appeared a few times. The junction differs from germline at one of its ends, possibly a read error. The CDR3 DNA reads TGTGCCAGTAGTATTTGGAGTTCGGCGGAGTTT. It yields the protein CASSIWSSAEF. V is TRBV19 and J is TRBJ1-1, with D hard to call. The germline V gene has CDR1 LNHDA and CDR2 SQIVND (reference sequence). CDR3 length: 11 residues. Combining the CDR3 with reference TRBV19 and TRBJ1-1 gives the whole variable domain DGGITQSPKYLFRKEGQNVTLSCEQNLNHDAMYWYRQDPGQGLRLIYYSQIVNDFQKGDIAEGYSVSREKKESFPLTVTSAQKNPTAFYLCASSIWSSAEFGQGTRLTVV.

The table lists this clone with a count of one. The J gene is TRBJ1-1, the V gene TRBV5-1; D is unclear. Per germline, CDR1 SGHRS and CDR2 YFSETQ. Trimming took 0 bases from V and 0 from J, leaving 9 bases between them. The CDR3 loop spans 15 amino acids. CDR3 residues: CASSLGTSMNTEAFF. The DNA of the CDR3 is TGCGCCAGCAGCTTGGGTACAAGTATGAACACTGAAGCTTTCTTT.

The gene calls are TRBV6-5 and TRBJ2-7; 9 bases map to TRBD1. V trimming: 5 bases; J trimming: 4 bases; junction bases outside the gene matches: 3. The CDR3 contains 13 residues. Germline loops: CDR1 MNHEY, CDR2 SVGAGI. The chain's CDR3 is CASSRGQGYEQYF. CDR3 in DNA: TGTGCCAGCAGTCGCGGACAGGGGTACGAGCAGTACTTC.

The chain couples TRBV7-8 to TRBJ2-5, with TRBD2 matching 10 bases. This CDR3 has 16 amino acids. CDR1 and CDR2 from the germline V gene are SGHVS and FQNEAQ. With V trimmed by 2 bases and J by 2 bases, 5 bases remained unmatched. CDR3 loop: CASSLLAGALQETQYF. The CDR3 DNA follows: TGTGCCAGCAGCTTACTAGCGGGAGCTCTACAAGAGACCCAGTACTTC.

The chain carries TRBV10-3 and TRBJ2-2; 15 nucleotides align to TRBD2. The CDR3 has 16 residues. V was pared by 10 bases and J by 5 bases, with 8 bases of the junction left unmatched. CDR1 is ENHRY, CDR2 SYGVKD, per germline. Here the CDR3 reads CATQGLAGGVTGELFF. The CDR3 DNA is TGTGCCACCCAGGGACTAGCGGGAGGAGTAACCGGGGAGCTGTTTTTT.

This clone was seen more than once but under ten times. This rearrangement joins TRBV5-4 to TRBJ2-3; 8 bases map to TRBD1. The CDR3 runs 15 residues. The ends lost 3 bases at V and 4 bases at J; junction bases unmatched: 7. CDR1 is SGHNT and CDR2 is YYREEE in the germline V gene (reference sequence). This CDR3 is CASSSTQGAADTQYF. The CDR3 nucleotides read TGTGCCAGCAGCTCGACTCAGGGGGCTGCAGATACGCAGTATTTT.

The gene calls are TRBV5-6 and TRBJ1-2, with a tentative D call TRBD1 (5 bases). Trimming took 3 bases from V and 7 from J, leaving 19 bases between them. Per the germline V gene, CDR1 is SGHDT and CDR2 is YYEEEE. The CDR3 contains 15 residues. The CDR3 protein is CASSYGSAGGSGYTF. The CDR3 DNA sequence: TGTGCCAGCAGCTACGGATCGGCGGGGGGAAGTGGCTACACCTTC.

The chain joins TRBV2 to TRBJ2-7; 11 bases are shared with TRBD2. The CDR3 contains 13 residues. The J segment lost 4 bases and the V segment lost 10 bases, leaving 6 bases of the junction unmatched. Germline V CDR1 and CDR2: SNHLY, FYNNEI. CDR3 protein: CATTSGSPYEQYF. The CDR3 DNA reads TGTGCCACAACTAGCGGGAGCCCGTACGAGCAGTACTTC.

A single count supports this clone. The chain employs TRBV11-3 and TRBJ2-5; maybe TRBD2 (7 bases). Germline V CDR1 and CDR2: SGHNT, YENEEA. The CDR3 is 14 amino acids. Between the trimmed V and J ends, which lost 7 bases and 5 bases, there was a span of 17 bases. The CDR3 DNA reads as TGTGCCAGCACCCCCGGCGGCGGGGGCGAGACCCAGTACTTC. Translating gives CASTPGGGGETQYF.

This chain joins TRBV2 and TRBJ2-7; TRBD2 is a possible D gene (6 bases). Germline lookup yields CDR1 SNHLY and CDR2 FYNNEI. CDR3 length equals 11 residues. With 8 bases removed from V and 4 bases from J, the gap between germline ends came to 9 bases. The CDR3 bases are TGTGCCAGCGGCCGGGAGTACGAGCAGTACTTC. Amino acid sequence: CASGREYEQYF.

The chain uses TRBV7-9 and TRBJ2-7, with TRBD2 matching over 8 bases. This CDR3 is 16 amino acids long. The junction had 6 bases not matched to a gene; V was cut back by 1 base and J by 1 base. Germline V gene data show CDR1 as SEHNR and CDR2 as FQNEAQ (reference sequence). The CDR3 nucleotides read TGTGCCAGCAGCTTAGTAGGGCTAGCGGGTTCCTACGAGCAGTACTTC. This sequence encodes CASSLVGLAGSYEQYF.

The chain is built from TRBV11-1 and TRBJ1-2; D gene ambiguous. This CDR3 comprises 16 residues. V was clipped by 5 bases and J by 0 bases, with 16 bases between them. From germline, CDR1 is SGHAT and CDR2 FQDESV (reference sequence). The CDR3 DNA reads as TGTGCCAGCAGCCTTACTTATGGGCAGACTAACTATGGCTACACCTTC. The encoded protein is CASSLTYGQTNYGYTF.

The chain carries TRBV7-9 and TRBJ1-4; D might be TRBD1 (5 bases). There are 15 residues in the CDR3. The V end was cut by 3 bases, the J end by 4 bases, with 12 bases between. Germline V CDR1 and CDR2: SEHNR, FQNEAQ (reference sequence). CDR3 sequence reads: CASSFTGGGNEKLFF. DNA for the CDR3: TGTGCCAGCAGCTTCACGGGGGGTGGTAATGAAAAACTGTTTTTT.